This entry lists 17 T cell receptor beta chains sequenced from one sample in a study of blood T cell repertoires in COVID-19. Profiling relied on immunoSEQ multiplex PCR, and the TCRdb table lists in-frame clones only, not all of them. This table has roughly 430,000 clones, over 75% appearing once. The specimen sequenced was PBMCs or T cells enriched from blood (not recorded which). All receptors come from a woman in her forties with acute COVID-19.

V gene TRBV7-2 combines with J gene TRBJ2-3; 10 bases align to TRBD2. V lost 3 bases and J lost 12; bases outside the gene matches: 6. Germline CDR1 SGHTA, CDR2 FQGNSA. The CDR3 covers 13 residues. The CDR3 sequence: CASSLASGGPQYF. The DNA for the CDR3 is TGTGCCAGCAGCTTGGCTAGCGGGGGTCCCCAGTATTTT.

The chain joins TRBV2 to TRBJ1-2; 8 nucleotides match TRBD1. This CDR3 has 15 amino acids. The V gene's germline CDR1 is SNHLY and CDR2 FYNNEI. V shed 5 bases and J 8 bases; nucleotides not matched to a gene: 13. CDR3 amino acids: CASSPQTGATLGYTF. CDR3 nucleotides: TGTGCCAGCAGTCCCCAGACAGGGGCAACGTTGGGCTACACCTTC.

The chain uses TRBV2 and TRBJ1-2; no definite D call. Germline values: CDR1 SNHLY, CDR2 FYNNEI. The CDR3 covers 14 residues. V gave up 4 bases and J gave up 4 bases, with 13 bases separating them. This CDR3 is CASSASWFSYGYTF. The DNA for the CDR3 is TGTGCCAGCAGTGCTTCGTGGTTTAGCTATGGCTACACCTTC.

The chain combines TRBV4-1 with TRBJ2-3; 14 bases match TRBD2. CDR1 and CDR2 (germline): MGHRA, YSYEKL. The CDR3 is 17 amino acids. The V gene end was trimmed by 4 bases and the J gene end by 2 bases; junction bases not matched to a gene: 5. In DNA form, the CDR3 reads TGCGCCAGCAGCCCGTGGGGACTAGCGGGGGACACAGATACGCAGTATTTT. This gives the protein CASSPWGLAGDTDTQYF.

This CDR3 reads CASSSLPNRGGETQYF. CDR3 sequence (DNA): TGTGCCAGCAGTTCGTTACCCAACCGCGGGGGTGAGACCCAGTACTTC. The chain is built from TRBV28 and TRBJ2-5, with 7 bases aligning to TRBD2. The germline CDR1 and CDR2 sequences are MDHEN and SYDVKM. The junction had 13 bases not matched to a gene; V was cut back by 4 bases and J by 5 bases. The CDR3 spans 16 residues.

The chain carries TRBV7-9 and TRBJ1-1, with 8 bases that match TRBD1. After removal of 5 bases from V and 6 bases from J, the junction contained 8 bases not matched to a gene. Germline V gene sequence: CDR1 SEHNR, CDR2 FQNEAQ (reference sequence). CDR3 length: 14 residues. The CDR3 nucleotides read TGTGCCAGCAGCCCGGACAGGGCAACGGCTGAAGCTTTCTTT. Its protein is CASSPDRATAEAFF.

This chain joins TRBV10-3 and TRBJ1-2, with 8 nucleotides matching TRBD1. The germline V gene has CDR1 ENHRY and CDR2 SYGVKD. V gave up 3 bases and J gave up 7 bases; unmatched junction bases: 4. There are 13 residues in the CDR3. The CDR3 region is CAISEDRGSGYTF. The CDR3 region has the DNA TGTGCCATCAGTGAAGACAGGGGTAGTGGCTACACCTTC.

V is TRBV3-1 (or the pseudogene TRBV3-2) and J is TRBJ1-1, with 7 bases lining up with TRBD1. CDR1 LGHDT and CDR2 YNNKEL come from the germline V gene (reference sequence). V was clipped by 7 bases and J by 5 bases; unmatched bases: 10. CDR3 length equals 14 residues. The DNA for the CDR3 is TGTGCCAGCAACTACAGGGGCGCACAGACTGAAGCTTTCTTT. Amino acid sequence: CASNYRGAQTEAFF.

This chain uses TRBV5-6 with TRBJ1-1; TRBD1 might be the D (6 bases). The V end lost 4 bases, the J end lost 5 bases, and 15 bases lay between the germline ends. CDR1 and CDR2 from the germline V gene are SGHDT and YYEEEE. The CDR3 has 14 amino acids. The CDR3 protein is CASSLQGWDTEAFF. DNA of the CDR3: TGTGCCAGCAGCCTACAGGGTTGGGATACTGAAGCTTTCTTT.

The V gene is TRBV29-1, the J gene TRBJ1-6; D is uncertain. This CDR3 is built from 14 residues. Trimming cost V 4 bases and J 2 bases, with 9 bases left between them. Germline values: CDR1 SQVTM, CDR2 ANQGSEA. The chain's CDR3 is CSVAADPYNSPLHF. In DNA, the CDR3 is TGCAGCGTTGCCGCAGATCCCTATAATTCACCCCTCCACTTT.

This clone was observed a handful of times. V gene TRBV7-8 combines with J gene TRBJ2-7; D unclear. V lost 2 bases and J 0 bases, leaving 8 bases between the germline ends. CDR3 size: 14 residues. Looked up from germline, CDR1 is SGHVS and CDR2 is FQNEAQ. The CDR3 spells CASSLKESSYEQYF. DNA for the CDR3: TGTGCCAGCAGCTTAAAGGAGAGCTCCTACGAGCAGTACTTC. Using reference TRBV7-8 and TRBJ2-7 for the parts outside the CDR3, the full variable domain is GAGVSQSPRYKVAKRGQDVALRCDPISGHVSLFWYQQALGQGPEFLTYFQNEAQLDKSGLPSDRFFAERPEGSVSTLKIQRTQQEDSAVYLCASSLKESSYEQYFGPGTRLTVT.

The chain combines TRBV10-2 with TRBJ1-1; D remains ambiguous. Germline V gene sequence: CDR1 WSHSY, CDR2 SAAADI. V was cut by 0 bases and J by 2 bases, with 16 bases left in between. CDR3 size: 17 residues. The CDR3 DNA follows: TGCGCCAGCAGTGAGTCGACTTTATCTCCATTTAACACTGAAGCTTTCTTT. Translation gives CASSESTLSPFNTEAFF.

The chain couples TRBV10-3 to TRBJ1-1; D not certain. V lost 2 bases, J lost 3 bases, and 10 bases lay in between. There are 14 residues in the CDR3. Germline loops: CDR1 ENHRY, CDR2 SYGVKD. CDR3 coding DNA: TGTGCCATCAGTGAGAGCCCGTCGGACACTGAAGCTTTCTTT. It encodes CAISESPSDTEAFF.

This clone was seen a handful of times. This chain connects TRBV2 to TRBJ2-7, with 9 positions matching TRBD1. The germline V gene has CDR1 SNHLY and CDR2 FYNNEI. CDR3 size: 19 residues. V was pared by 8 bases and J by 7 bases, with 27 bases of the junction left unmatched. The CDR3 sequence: CASLRPRGQGVPIRGEQYF. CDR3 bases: TGTGCCAGCCTCCGGCCAAGGGGACAGGGAGTCCCCATCAGAGGAGAGCAGTACTTC.

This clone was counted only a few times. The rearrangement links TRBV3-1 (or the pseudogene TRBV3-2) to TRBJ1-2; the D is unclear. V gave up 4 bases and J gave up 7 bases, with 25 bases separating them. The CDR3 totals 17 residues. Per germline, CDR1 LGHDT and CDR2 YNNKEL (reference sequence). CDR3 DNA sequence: TGTGCCAGCAGCCCCAAGATTAGCCCTCGGGGTCGGGGTGGCTACACCTTC. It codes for CASSPKISPRGRGGYTF.

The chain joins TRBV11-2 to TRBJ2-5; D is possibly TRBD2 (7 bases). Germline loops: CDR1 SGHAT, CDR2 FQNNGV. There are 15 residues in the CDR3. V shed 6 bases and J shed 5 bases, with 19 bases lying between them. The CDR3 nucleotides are TGTGCCAGCAGAAATTGGGGGGGCCTTCGGGAGACCCAGTACTTC. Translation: CASRNWGGLRETQYF. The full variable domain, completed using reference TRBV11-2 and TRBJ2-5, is EAGVAQSPRYKIIEKRQSVAFWCNPISGHATLYWYQQILGQGPKLLIQFQNNGVVDDSQLPKDRFSAERLKGVDSTLKIQPAKLEDSAVYLCASRNWGGLRETQYFGPGTRLLVL.

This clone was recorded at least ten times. CDR3 nucleotides: TGTGCCAGCAGCCAACCCCCCGGACAGGGTCTGAACACTGAAGCTTTCTTT. Amino acid sequence: CASSQPPGQGLNTEAFF. The chain employs TRBV7-8 and TRBJ1-1, with 8 bases lining up with TRBD1. The CDR3 contains 17 residues. The V and J ends lost 5 bases and 0 bases, in that order; junction bases with no gene match: 11. Germline V lookup: CDR1 SGHVS, CDR2 FQNEAQ.